The sequence of this T cell receptor (beta chain) was determined in a study of blood T cell repertoires in COVID-19. The assay was immunoSEQ multiplex PCR, and TCRdb's table has in-frame clones only and misses some. The data hold 190,000 or so clones, with approximately 87% observed a single time. Germline lookup yields CDR1 LGHNA and CDR2 YSLEER. Trimming took off 3 bases at V and 4 bases at J, with 18 bases between the two ends. The CDR3 totals 16 residues. The TCR comes from a man between 60 and 70 years old who had recovered from COVID-19. Sample: peripheral blood. The chain recombines TRBV4-3 with TRBJ1-2; D gene uncertain. The CDR3 protein is CASSHSGVGIGYGYTF. Here the CDR3 DNA reads TGCGCCAGCAGCCATTCGGGAGTAGGGATAGGCTATGGCTACACCTTC.